The 5 T cell receptor beta chains in this list originate from one sample, sequenced in a study of blood T cell repertoires in COVID-19. The data were produced by immunoSEQ multiplex PCR, yet TCRdb's version contains in-frame clones alone and is incomplete. This table holds around 250,000 clones, around nine tenths found once. Sequences were obtained from PBMCs or T cells enriched from blood (not recorded which). These receptors were taken from a woman aged 45-60 years who had recovered from COVID-19.

The chain couples TRBV11-2 to TRBJ1-2, with 7 bases fitting TRBD1. J was trimmed by 0 bases and V by 3 bases; bases with no gene match: 10. Germline-derived CDR1 and CDR2 are SGHAT and FQNNGV. CDR3 length equals 17 residues. The CDR3 bases are TGTGCCAGCAGCTTTTCTCCCGGACAGGTGGCTAACTATGGCTACACCTTC. Translation gives CASSFSPGQVANYGYTF.

In DNA form, the CDR3 reads TGTGCCAGCTCACCGGGGACCGCGGGGGCAGACGAGCAGTACTTC. This sequence encodes CASSPGTAGADEQYF. The V gene is TRBV18, the J gene TRBJ2-7, with a possible D match to TRBD2 (7 bases). The CDR3 has 15 residues. Germline V gene data show CDR1 as KGHSH and CDR2 as LQKENI. The V end was cut by 3 bases, the J end by 5 bases, with 17 bases between.

The genes are TRBV29-1 and TRBJ2-6; TRBD1 matches 7 bases. This CDR3 comprises 15 residues. Germline V gene sequence: CDR1 SQVTM, CDR2 ANQGSEA. In nucleotides, the CDR3 is TGCACCCTCACAGGACAGGACTCTGGGGCCAACGTCCTGACTTTC. Translating gives CTLTGQDSGANVLTF.

This clone showed up just once. The V gene is TRBV5-8, the J gene TRBJ1-4, with a weak D call TRBD1 (6 bases). CDR3 size: 14 residues. Germline CDR1 reads SGHTS; CDR2 reads YDEGEE. The ends were cut back, 4 bases at V and 8 bases at J, with 15 bases in the middle. This CDR3 is CASSIGQFGEKLFF. CDR3 in DNA: TGTGCCAGCAGCATAGGACAGTTTGGAGAAAAACTGTTTTTT.

The V gene is TRBV2, the J gene TRBJ2-1; 7 bases fit TRBD2. V lost 9 bases, J lost 13 bases, and 12 bases stayed unmatched. The CDR3 length is 12 residues. Per the germline V gene, CDR1 is SNHLY and CDR2 is FYNNEI. This CDR3 is CASRVVRESQFF. DNA for the CDR3: TGTGCCAGTCGGGTGGTGCGGGAGAGCCAGTTCTTC.